The 28 T cell receptor beta chains listed next were all sequenced from one sample in a study of blood T cell repertoires in COVID-19. Clones were sequenced by immunoSEQ multiplex PCR, and TCRdb holds only the in-frame ones, with some missing. The profile shows roughly 80,000 clones, around four fifths of them singletons. The sample taken for sequencing was peripheral blood. The origin of the receptors is a human donor in a cohort sampled during active COVID-19.

The CDR3 region has the DNA TGTGCCTGGACACCTGGGATGAGACAGGGAATGAATGAGCAGTTCTTC. Its protein is CAWTPGMRQGMNEQFF. The rearrangement uses TRBV30 and TRBJ2-1; 7 nucleotides match TRBD1. V lost 4 bases, J lost 7 bases, and 16 bases stayed unmatched. Germline V gene sequence: CDR1 GTSNPN, CDR2 SVGIG (reference sequence). The CDR3 extends over 16 amino acids.

Here the CDR3 DNA reads TGTGCCAGCAGCCTCCGGACTAGCGGGGGGGCCCACACCGGGGAGCTGTTTTTT. Its protein is CASSLRTSGGAHTGELFF. This chain links TRBV11-3 with TRBJ2-2; 15 nucleotides agree with TRBD2. Germline-derived CDR1 and CDR2 are SGHNT and YENEEA. This CDR3 is built from 18 residues. Trimming took 5 bases from V and 3 from J; bases not matched to a gene: 7. The full variable domain, rest sourced from reference TRBV11-3 and TRBJ2-2, is EAGVVQSPRYKIIEKKQPVAFWCNPISGHNTLYWYLQNLGQGPELLIRYENEEAVDDSQLPKDRFSAERLKGVDSTLKIQPAELGDSAVYLCASSLRTSGGAHTGELFFGEGSRLTVL.

This clone was seen a few times. The rearrangement links TRBV2 to TRBJ1-2, with 8 nucleotides matching TRBD1. There are 15 residues in the CDR3. Germline V gene data show CDR1 as SNHLY and CDR2 as FYNNEI. The junction had 5 bases not matched to a gene; V was cut back by 5 bases and J by 0 bases. The CDR3 sequence: CASSSDRVTNYGYTF. CDR3 DNA sequence: TGTGCCAGCAGTTCGGACAGGGTAACTAACTATGGCTACACCTTC.

CDR3 region: CASSVEQDNTEAFF. Written as DNA, the CDR3 is TGTGCCAGCAGTGTGGAACAGGACAACACTGAAGCTTTCTTT. This sequence joins TRBV2 and TRBJ1-1; tentative D call: TRBD1 (5 bases). Germline V gene lookup returns CDR1 SNHLY and CDR2 FYNNEI. The CDR3 spans 14 residues. V lost 4 bases and J 2 bases, leaving 11 bases between the germline ends.

This sequence joins TRBV24-1 and TRBJ1-5; possible D gene TRBD1, 6 bases. CDR1 KGHDR and CDR2 SFDVKD come from the germline V gene. This CDR3 is 22 amino acids long. The V and J ends lost 8 bases and 0 bases respectively, with 34 bases between them. CDR3 amino acids: CATTAGEPDGSTGLHSNQPQHF. DNA of the CDR3: TGTGCCACCACTGCGGGAGAGCCCGATGGATCGACAGGACTCCATAGCAATCAGCCCCAGCATTTT.

A single count supports this clone. V gene TRBV5-4 combines with J gene TRBJ2-2; TRBD1 matches 9 bases. V gave up 9 bases and J gave up 7 bases; unmatched junction bases: 13. From germline, CDR1 is SGHNT and CDR2 YYREEE (reference sequence). This CDR3 region has 15 residues. The CDR3 sequence: CATYPRDRAYGELFF. CDR3 DNA: TGTGCCACTTACCCTCGGGACAGGGCCTACGGGGAGCTGTTTTTT.

In nucleotides, the CDR3 is TGTGCCAGCTCACCACCGACGGGGTCGGCTGGGGCCAACGTCCTGACTTTC. Residues: CASSPPTGSAGANVLTF. V gene TRBV18 combines with J gene TRBJ2-6, with a possible D match to TRBD2 (5 bases). CDR3 size: 17 residues. V lost 0 bases and J 2 bases, leaving 11 bases between the germline ends. Germline V gene lookup returns CDR1 KGHSH and CDR2 LQKENI. The whole variable domain, remainder taken from reference TRBV18 and TRBJ2-6, is NAGVMQNPRHLVRRRGQEARLRCSPMKGHSHVYWYRQLPEEGLKFMVYLQKENIIDESGMPKERFSAEFPKEGPSILRIQQVVRGDSAAYFCASSPPTGSAGANVLTFGAGSRLTVL.

This clone was seen repeatedly, ten times or more. J is TRBJ2-1 and V is TRBV19; no firm D call. The CDR3 consists of 13 residues. Germline lookup yields CDR1 LNHDA and CDR2 SQIVND (reference sequence). The V end lost 3 bases, the J end lost 4 bases, and 7 bases lay between the germline ends. This CDR3 reads CASSITRYNEQFF. The CDR3 coding sequence is TGTGCCAGTAGTATTACCCGGTACAATGAGCAGTTCTTC.

This rearrangement joins TRBV5-1 to TRBJ1-1, with D unresolved. This CDR3 region has 14 residues. Germline lookup yields CDR1 SGHRS and CDR2 YFSETQ. Trimming pared 0 bases from V and 7 bases from J, leaving 13 bases between. CDR3 bases: TGCGCCAGCAGCTTGGTTCGGGGAGCGGGTGAAGCTTTCTTT. It translates to CASSLVRGAGEAFF.

CDR3 coding DNA: TGCGCCAGCAGCCCAGAGCGGCCCAGCACAGATACGCAGTATTTT. Protein: CASSPERPSTDTQYF. The chain joins TRBV5-1 to TRBJ2-3, with D possibly being TRBD2 (5 bases). This CDR3 has 15 residues. CDR1 is SGHRS, CDR2 YFSETQ, per germline. V lost 4 bases, J lost 0 bases, and 12 bases lay in between.

This clone was counted only a few times. The CDR3 loop is CASSQSGTVNEKLFF. CDR3 coding DNA: TGTGCCAGCAGCCAGTCCGGGACAGTCAATGAAAAACTGTTTTTT. This rearrangement joins TRBV4-2 to TRBJ1-4, with 7 bases fitting TRBD1. V was clipped by 3 bases and J by 5 bases; unmatched bases: 6. Germline V gene data show CDR1 as LGHNA and CDR2 as YNFKEQ. The CDR3 totals 15 residues.

The chain combines TRBV19 with TRBJ2-5, with D tentatively TRBD2 (5 bases). Germline loops: CDR1 LNHDA, CDR2 SQIVND (reference sequence). Deletions cut 1 base from V and 2 bases from J, with 5 bases between. The CDR3 is 13 residues long. CDR3 nucleotide sequence: TGTGCCAGTAGTATAGGGGAGCAAGAGACCCAGTACTTC. Its translation is CASSIGEQETQYF.

The chain joins TRBV7-3 to TRBJ2-3; 7 bases line up with TRBD1. The CDR3 has 14 amino acids. With 4 bases clipped from V and 3 bases from J, the junction kept 4 bases outside the gene matches. The germline CDR1 and CDR2 sequences are SGHTA and FQGTGA. The CDR3 region is CASSSRQGTDTQYF. CDR3 nucleotide sequence: TGTGCCAGCAGCTCCCGACAGGGAACAGATACGCAGTATTTT.

This clone was detected once. Distinct nucleotide sequences in the sample also encode this CDR3. The chain carries TRBV7-9 and TRBJ1-5; no definite D call. This CDR3 has 14 amino acids. V lost 1 base and J lost 0, with 4 bases in between. Germline V gene data show CDR1 as SEHNR and CDR2 as FQNEAQ (reference sequence). For the CDR3, the DNA is TGTGCCAGCAGCTTAGTAGATAGCAATCAGCCCCAGCATTTT. It is translated as CASSLVDSNQPQHF.

This clone was counted only a few times. J is TRBJ2-2 and V is TRBV5-4; D is ambiguous. The CDR3 contains 13 residues. V was cut by 4 bases and J by 5 bases, with 9 bases left in between. CDR1 SGHNT and CDR2 YYREEE come from the germline V gene (reference sequence). The CDR3 is CASSGVSTGELFF. In nucleotides, the CDR3 is TGTGCCAGCAGCGGAGTTTCGACCGGGGAGCTGTTTTTT. Using reference TRBV5-4 and TRBJ2-2 for the parts outside the CDR3, the full variable domain is ETGVTQSPTHLIKTRGQQVTLRCSSQSGHNTVSWYQQALGQGPQFIFQYYREEENGRGNFPPRFSGLQFPNYSSELNVNALELDDSALYLCASSGVSTGELFFGEGSRLTVL.

This clone appeared a few times. V usage is TRBV5-6 and J usage is TRBJ2-7; 7 nucleotides line up with TRBD2. J gave up 7 bases and V 4 bases, and 20 bases lay outside the gene matches. CDR1 and CDR2 from the germline V gene are SGHDT and YYEEEE. This CDR3 spans 17 amino acids. CDR3: CASSPPGGNPTLREQYF. The DNA of the CDR3 is TGTGCCAGCAGCCCCCCGGGGGGAAACCCAACCCTTCGGGAGCAGTACTTC.

CDR3 nucleotide sequence: TGTGCCAGCAGCTTACTAGCGGGGGGCGAGACCCAGTACTTC. Translated: CASSLLAGGETQYF. V is TRBV2 and J is TRBJ2-5, with 12 bases lining up with TRBD2. Losses at the gene ends were 6 bases for V and 5 bases for J; bases not matched to a gene: 4. CDR3 length: 14 amino acids. Germline loops: CDR1 SNHLY, CDR2 FYNNEI.

The CDR3 region has the DNA TGTGCCAGCAGTAGGCTAGCGAGGTCCTACAATGAGCAGTTCTTC. Translation gives CASSRLARSYNEQFF. This rearrangement joins TRBV6-5 to TRBJ2-1; tentatively, D is TRBD2 (6 bases). The length of the CDR3 is 15 residues. Per the germline V gene, CDR1 is MNHEY and CDR2 is SVGAGI. The germline V and J ends were trimmed by 5 bases and 1 base, with 12 bases remaining between them.

This clone has more than one count but fewer than ten. The CDR3 nucleotides are TGCGCCAGCAGCCTAGGGACAGTAGCCTATGGCTACACCTTC. Protein sequence: CASSLGTVAYGYTF. The rearrangement joins TRBV5-1 to TRBJ1-2; 7 nucleotides line up with TRBD1. CDR3 length: 14 amino acids. Germline V lookup: CDR1 SGHRS, CDR2 YFSETQ. V shed 4 bases, J shed 4 bases, and the junction held 7 bases outside the gene matches.

Comment on this clone: Other DNA variants within this sample encode the same CDR3. J is TRBJ1-1 and V is TRBV3-1 (or the pseudogene TRBV3-2), with D perhaps matching TRBD1 (5 bases). The CDR3 loop spans 14 amino acids. The V gene lost 4 bases and the J gene lost 1 base, with 10 bases spanning the gap. Germline values: CDR1 LGHDT, CDR2 YNNKEL (reference sequence). The DNA of the CDR3 is TGTGCCAGCAGCCGGACGGGGGGGAACACTGAAGCTTTCTTT. Translating it yields CASSRTGGNTEAFF.

The CDR3 loop is CASSLNPVTGGTDTQYF. Here the CDR3 DNA reads TGCGCCAGCAGCTTGAATCCTGTGACAGGGGGCACAGATACGCAGTATTTT. This chain links TRBV5-1 with TRBJ2-3, with 8 bases lining up with TRBD1. From germline, CDR1 is SGHRS and CDR2 YFSETQ. Germline trimming cut 1 base from V and 1 base from J; bases unmatched to any gene: 8. The CDR3 covers 17 residues.

A note on this clone: It is unclear where the CDR3 begins or ends on the DNA, so no DNA is shown, and the CDR3 is as TCRdb lists it. The chain recombines TRBV21-1 with TRBJ1-5. TRBV21-1 is described as a pseudogene. The CDR3 comprises 16 residues, both ends counted. This chain's CDR3 is CASSIPVGGGTQPQHF.

The rearrangement uses TRBV10-1 and TRBJ1-5, with D hard to call. From germline, CDR1 is WNHNN and CDR2 SYGVQD (reference sequence). This CDR3 contains 13 residues. Deletions cut 5 bases from V and 4 bases from J, with 9 bases between. CDR3 sequence: CASSLQPNQPQHF. CDR3 bases: TGCGCCAGCAGTCTACAGCCAAATCAGCCCCAGCATTTT.

The gene calls are TRBV7-9 and TRBJ1-2; D gene uncertain. CDR1 SEHNR and CDR2 FQNEAQ come from the germline V gene (reference sequence). Trimming pared 0 bases from V and 4 bases from J, leaving 9 bases between. This CDR3 has 14 residues. The CDR3 loop is CASSLAVTSYGYTF. For the CDR3, the DNA is TGTGCCAGCAGCTTAGCGGTGACATCCTATGGCTACACCTTC.

For the CDR3, the DNA is TGCGCCAGCAGCCAAGAACTAGCGGGGTTTGCCTACGAGCAGTACTTC. Translation: CASSQELAGFAYEQYF. The chain combines TRBV4-1 with TRBJ2-7; 10 bases map to TRBD2. Germline values: CDR1 MGHRA, CDR2 YSYEKL. The CDR3 covers 16 residues. Unmatched junction bases numbered 4, after V lost 0 bases and J lost 2 bases.

The rearrangement links TRBV3-1 (or the pseudogene TRBV3-2) to TRBJ1-3; maybe TRBD1 (5 bases). Trimming left V 0 bases short and J 2 bases short, with 11 bases between. The CDR3 has 16 amino acids. Germline V gives CDR1 LGHDT, CDR2 YNNKEL (reference sequence). The CDR3 DNA is TGTGCCAGCAGCCAAGATAAGGGGATCGCTGGAAACACCATATATTTT. Its translation: CASSQDKGIAGNTIYF.

This rearrangement joins TRBV5-4 to TRBJ2-7, with 8 bases identical to TRBD1. The CDR3 length is 14 residues. V lost 5 bases to trimming and J lost 2 bases; unmatched junction nucleotides: 6. Germline assignment: CDR1 SGHNT and CDR2 YYREEE (reference sequence). CDR3 coding DNA: TGTGCCAGCAGGGAGGACAGGGAACCCTACGAGCAGTACTTC. As protein: CASREDREPYEQYF.

V is TRBV3-1 (or the pseudogene TRBV3-2) and J is TRBJ1-1, with D possibly being TRBD1 (5 bases). The V gene lost 4 bases and the J gene lost 1 base, with 13 bases spanning the gap. Per germline, CDR1 LGHDT and CDR2 YNNKEL (reference sequence). The CDR3 spans 15 residues. CDR3 sequence reads: CASSLTIGGNTEAFF. DNA of the CDR3: TGTGCCAGCAGCCTTACGATCGGGGGGAACACTGAAGCTTTCTTT.